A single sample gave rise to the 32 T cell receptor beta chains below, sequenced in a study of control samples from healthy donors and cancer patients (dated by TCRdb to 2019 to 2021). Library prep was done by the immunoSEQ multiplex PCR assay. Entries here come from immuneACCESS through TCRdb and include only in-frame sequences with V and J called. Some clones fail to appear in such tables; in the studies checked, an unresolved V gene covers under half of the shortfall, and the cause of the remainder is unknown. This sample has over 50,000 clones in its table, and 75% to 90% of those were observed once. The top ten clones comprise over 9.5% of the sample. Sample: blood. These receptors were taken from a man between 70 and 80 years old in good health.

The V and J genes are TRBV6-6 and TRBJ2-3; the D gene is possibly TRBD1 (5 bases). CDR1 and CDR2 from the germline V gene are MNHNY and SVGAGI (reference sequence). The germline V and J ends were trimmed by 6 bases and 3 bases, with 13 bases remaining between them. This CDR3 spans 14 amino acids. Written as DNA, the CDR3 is TGTGCCAGCAGCCAAGGGGCGGCAACAGATACGCAGTATTTT. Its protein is CASSQGAATDTQYF.

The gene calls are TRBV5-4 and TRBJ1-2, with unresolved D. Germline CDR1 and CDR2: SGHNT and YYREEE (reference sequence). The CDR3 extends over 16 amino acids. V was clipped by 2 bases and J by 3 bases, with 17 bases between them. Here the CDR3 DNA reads TGTGCCAGCAGCTTCCCCGGTGCACAGAAGTACTATGGCTACACCTTC. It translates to CASSFPGAQKYYGYTF.

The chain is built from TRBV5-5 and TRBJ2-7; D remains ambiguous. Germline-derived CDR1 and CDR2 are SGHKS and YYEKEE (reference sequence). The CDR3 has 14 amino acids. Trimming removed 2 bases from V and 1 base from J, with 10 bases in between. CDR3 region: CASSLKSNSYEQYF. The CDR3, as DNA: TGTGCCAGCAGCTTAAAGTCAAATTCCTACGAGCAGTACTTC.

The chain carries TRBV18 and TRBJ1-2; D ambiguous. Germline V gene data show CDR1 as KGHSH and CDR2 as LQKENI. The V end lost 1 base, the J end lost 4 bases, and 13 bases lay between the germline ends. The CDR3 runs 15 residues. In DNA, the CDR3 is TGTGCCAGCTCACCACGCGAGGGTTCCACCTATGGCTACACCTTC. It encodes CASSPREGSTYGYTF. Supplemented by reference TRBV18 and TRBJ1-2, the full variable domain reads NAGVMQNPRHLVRRRGQEARLRCSPMKGHSHVYWYRQLPEEGLKFMVYLQKENIIDESGMPKERFSAEFPKEGPSILRIQQVVRGDSAAYFCASSPREGSTYGYTFGSGTRLTVV.

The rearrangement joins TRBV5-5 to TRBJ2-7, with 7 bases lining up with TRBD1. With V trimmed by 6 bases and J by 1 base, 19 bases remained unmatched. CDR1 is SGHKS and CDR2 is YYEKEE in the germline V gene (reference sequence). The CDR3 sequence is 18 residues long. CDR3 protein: CASTKRTGLTGESYEQYF. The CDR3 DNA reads TGTGCCAGCACCAAAAGGACGGGTTTAACAGGGGAGTCCTACGAGCAGTACTTC.

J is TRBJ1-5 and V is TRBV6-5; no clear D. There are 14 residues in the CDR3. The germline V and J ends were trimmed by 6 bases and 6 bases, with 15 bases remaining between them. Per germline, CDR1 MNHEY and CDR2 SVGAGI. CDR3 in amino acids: CASSPLRTGQPQHF. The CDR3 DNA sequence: TGTGCCAGCAGCCCCTTAAGGACGGGTCAGCCCCAGCATTTT.

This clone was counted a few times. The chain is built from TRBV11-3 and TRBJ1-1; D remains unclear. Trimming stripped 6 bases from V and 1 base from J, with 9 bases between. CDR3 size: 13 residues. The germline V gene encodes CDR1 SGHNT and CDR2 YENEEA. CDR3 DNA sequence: TGTGCCAGCAGTTTTACAGAGAACACTGAAGCTTTCTTT. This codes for CASSFTENTEAFF.

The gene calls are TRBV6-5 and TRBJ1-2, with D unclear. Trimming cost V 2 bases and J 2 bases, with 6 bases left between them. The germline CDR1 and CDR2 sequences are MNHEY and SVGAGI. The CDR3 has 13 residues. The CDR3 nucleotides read TGTGCCAGCAGTTACCGGCAAAACTATGGCTACACCTTC. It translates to CASSYRQNYGYTF.

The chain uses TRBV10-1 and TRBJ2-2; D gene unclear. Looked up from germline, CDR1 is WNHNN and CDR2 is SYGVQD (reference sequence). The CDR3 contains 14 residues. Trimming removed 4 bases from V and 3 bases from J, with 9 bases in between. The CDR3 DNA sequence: TGCGCCAGCAGTGGGTCGCGATACACCGGGGAGCTGTTTTTT. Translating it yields CASSGSRYTGELFF.

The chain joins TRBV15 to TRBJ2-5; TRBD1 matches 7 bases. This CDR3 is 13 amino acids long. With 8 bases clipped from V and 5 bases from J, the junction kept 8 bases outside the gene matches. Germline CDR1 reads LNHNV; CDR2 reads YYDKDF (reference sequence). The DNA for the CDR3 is TGTGCCACCGCCGACAGGGCTGGGGAGACCCAGTACTTC. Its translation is CATADRAGETQYF.

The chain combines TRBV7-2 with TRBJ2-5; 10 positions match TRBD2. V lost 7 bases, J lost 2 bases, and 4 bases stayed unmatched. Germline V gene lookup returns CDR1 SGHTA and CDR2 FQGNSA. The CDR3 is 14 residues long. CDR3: CASTFSGGQETQYF. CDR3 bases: TGTGCCAGCACCTTTAGCGGGGGGCAAGAGACCCAGTACTTC.

CDR3: CASSLSWASETQYF. The CDR3 DNA follows: TGTGCCAGCAGTTTATCGTGGGCCTCGGAGACCCAGTACTTC. The rearrangement joins TRBV27 to TRBJ2-5; no firm D call. V was trimmed by 0 bases and J by 5 bases, leaving 10 bases between them. Germline V gives CDR1 MNHEY, CDR2 SMNVEV (reference sequence). The CDR3 covers 14 residues.

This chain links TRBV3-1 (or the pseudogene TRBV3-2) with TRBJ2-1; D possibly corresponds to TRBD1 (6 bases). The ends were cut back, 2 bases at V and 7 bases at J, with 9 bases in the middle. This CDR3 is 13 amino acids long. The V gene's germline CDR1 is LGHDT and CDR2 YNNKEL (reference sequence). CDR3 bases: TGTGCCAGCAGCCAAACCGGGACAAATGAGCAGTTCTTC. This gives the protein CASSQTGTNEQFF.

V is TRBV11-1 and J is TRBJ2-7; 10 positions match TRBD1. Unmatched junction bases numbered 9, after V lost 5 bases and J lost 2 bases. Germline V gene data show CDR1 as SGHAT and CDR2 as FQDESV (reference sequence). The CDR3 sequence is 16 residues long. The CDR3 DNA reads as TGTGCCAGCAGCAGACTTCGACAGGGGGCCGCCTACGAGCAGTACTTC. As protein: CASSRLRQGAAYEQYF.

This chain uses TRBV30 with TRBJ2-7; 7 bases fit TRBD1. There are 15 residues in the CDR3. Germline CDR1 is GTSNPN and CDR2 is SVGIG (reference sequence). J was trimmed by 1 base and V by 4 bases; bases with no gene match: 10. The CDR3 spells CAWTRVGQYSYEQYF. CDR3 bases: TGTGCCTGGACCCGGGTGGGACAGTATTCCTACGAGCAGTACTTC.

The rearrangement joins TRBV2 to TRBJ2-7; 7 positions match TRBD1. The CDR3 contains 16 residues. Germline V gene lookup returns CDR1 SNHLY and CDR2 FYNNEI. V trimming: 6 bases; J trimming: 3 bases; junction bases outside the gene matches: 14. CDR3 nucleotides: TGTGCCAGCAGGGAGAGGGGGACAGCGCTAGACTACGAGCAGTACTTC. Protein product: CASRERGTALDYEQYF.

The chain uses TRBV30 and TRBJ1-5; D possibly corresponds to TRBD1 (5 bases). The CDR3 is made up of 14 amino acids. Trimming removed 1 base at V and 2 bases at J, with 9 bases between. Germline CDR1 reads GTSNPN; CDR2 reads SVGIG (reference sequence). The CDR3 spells CAWSAGRGNQPQHF. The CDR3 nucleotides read TGTGCCTGGAGTGCGGGGCGGGGCAATCAGCCCCAGCATTTT.

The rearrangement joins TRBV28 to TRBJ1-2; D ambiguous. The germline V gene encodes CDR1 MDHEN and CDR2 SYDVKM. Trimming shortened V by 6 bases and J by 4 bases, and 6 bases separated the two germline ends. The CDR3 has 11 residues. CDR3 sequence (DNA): TGTGCCAGCAGGACATCCTATGGCTACACCTTC. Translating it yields CASRTSYGYTF.

CDR3 bases: TGTGCCAGCAGCCAAGCTGGGTGGAAGGAAAAACTGTTTTTT. Protein: CASSQAGWKEKLFF. V and J are TRBV14 and TRBJ1-4; D ambiguous. Trimming stripped 1 base from V and 8 bases from J, with 11 bases between. The CDR3 contains 14 residues. Germline CDR1 reads SGHDN; CDR2 reads FVKESK.

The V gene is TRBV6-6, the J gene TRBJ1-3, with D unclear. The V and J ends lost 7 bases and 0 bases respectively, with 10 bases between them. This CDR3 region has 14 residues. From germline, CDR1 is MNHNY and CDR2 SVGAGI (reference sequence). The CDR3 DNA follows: TGTGCCAGCATGTCCGAGAGCTCTGGAAACACCATATATTTT. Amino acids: CASMSESSGNTIYF.

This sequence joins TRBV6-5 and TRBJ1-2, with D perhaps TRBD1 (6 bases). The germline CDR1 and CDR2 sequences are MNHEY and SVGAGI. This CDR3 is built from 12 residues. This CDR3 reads CAIRGQNYGYTF. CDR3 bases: TGTGCAATTCGGGGGCAAAACTATGGCTACACCTTC.

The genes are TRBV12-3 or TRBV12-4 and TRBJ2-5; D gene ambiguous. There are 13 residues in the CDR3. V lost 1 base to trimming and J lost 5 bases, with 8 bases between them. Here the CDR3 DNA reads TGTGCCAGCAGTTTAGGACCCAGGGAGACCCAGTACTTC. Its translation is CASSLGPRETQYF.

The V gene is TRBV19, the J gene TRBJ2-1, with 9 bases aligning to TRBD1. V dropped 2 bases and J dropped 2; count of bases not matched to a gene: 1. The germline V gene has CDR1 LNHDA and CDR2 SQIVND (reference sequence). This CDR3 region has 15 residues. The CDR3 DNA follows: TGTGCCAGTAGTATATGGACAGGGGCCTACAATGAGCAGTTCTTC. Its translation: CASSIWTGAYNEQFF. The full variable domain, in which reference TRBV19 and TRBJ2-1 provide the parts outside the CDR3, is DGGITQSPKYLFRKEGQNVTLSCEQNLNHDAMYWYRQDPGQGLRLIYYSQIVNDFQKGDIAEGYSVSREKKESFPLTVTSAQKNPTAFYLCASSIWTGAYNEQFFGPGTRLTVL.

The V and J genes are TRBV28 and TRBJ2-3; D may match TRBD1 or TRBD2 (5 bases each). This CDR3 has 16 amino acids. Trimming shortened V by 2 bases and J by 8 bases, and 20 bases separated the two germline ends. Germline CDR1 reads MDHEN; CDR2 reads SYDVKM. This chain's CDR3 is CASSLLVRGAEGTQYF. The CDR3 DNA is TGTGCCAGCAGTTTACTAGTTCGTGGGGCCGAGGGTACGCAGTATTTT.

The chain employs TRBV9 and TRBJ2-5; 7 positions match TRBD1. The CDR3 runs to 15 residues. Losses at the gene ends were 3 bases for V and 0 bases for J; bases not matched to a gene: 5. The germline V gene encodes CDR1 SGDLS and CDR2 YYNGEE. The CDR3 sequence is CASSEGTVDQETQYF. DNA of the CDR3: TGTGCCAGCAGCGAAGGGACAGTAGACCAAGAGACCCAGTACTTC. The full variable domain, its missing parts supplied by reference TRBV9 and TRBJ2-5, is DSGVTQTPKHLITATGQRVTLRCSPRSGDLSVYWYQQSLDQGLQFLIQYYNGEERAKGNILERFSAQQFPDLHSELNLSSLELGDSALYFCASSEGTVDQETQYFGPGTRLLVL.

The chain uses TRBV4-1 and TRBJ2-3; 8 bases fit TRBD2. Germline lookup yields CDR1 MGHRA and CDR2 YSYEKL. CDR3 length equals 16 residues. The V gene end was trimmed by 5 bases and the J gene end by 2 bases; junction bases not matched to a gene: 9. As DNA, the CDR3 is TGCGCCAGCAGCTCGAGCGGGAGTGGGCACACAGATACGCAGTATTTT. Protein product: CASSSSGSGHTDTQYF.

The CDR3 region is CASSADSYEQYF. CDR3 DNA sequence: TGTGCCAGCAGCGCAGACAGCTACGAGCAGTACTTC. The rearrangement links TRBV2 to TRBJ2-7; D is perhaps TRBD1 (5 bases). CDR1 is SNHLY and CDR2 is FYNNEI in the germline V gene. With 6 bases removed from V and 3 bases from J, the gap between germline ends came to 9 bases. This CDR3 has 12 residues. Full variable domain (missing parts from reference TRBV2 and TRBJ2-7): EPEVTQTPSHQVTQMGQEVILRCVPISNHLYFYWYRQILGQKVEFLVSFYNNEISEKSEIFDDQFSVERPDGSNFTLKIRSTKLEDSAMYFCASSADSYEQYFGPGTRLTVT.

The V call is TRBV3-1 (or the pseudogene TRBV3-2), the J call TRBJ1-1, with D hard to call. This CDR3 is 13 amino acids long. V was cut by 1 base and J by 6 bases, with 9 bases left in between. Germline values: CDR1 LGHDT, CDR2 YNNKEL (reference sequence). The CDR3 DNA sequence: TGTGCCAGCAGCCAAGGCTGGGGAGCTGAAGCTTTCTTT. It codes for CASSQGWGAEAFF.

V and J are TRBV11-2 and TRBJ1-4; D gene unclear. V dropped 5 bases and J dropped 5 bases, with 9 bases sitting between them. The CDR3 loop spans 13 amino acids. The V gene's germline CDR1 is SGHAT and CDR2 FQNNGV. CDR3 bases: TGTGCCAGCAGCAGGCGGGAAAATGAAAAACTGTTTTTT. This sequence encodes CASSRRENEKLFF.

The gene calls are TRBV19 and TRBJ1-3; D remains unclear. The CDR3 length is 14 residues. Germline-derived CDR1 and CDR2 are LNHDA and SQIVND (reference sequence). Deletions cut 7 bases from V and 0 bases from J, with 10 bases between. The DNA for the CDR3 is TGTGCCAGTAATCAGTTCGGCTCTGGAAACACCATATATTTT. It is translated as CASNQFGSGNTIYF.

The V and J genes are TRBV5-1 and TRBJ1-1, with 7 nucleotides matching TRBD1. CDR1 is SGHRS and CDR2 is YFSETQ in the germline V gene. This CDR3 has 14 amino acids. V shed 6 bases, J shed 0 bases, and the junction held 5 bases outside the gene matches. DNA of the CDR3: TGCGCCAGCACATGGGACAGAATGAACACTGAAGCTTTCTTT. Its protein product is CASTWDRMNTEAFF. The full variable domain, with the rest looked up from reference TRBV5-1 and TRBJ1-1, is KAGVTQTPRYLIKTRGQQVTLSCSPISGHRSVSWYQQTPGQGLQFLFEYFSETQRNKGNFPGRFSGRQFSNSRSEMNVSTLELGDSALYLCASTWDRMNTEAFFGQGTRLTVV.

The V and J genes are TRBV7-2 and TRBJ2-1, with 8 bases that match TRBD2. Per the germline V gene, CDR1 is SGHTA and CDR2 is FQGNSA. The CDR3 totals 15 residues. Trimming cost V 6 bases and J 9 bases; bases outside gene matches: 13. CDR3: CASSFRGAGVTEQFF. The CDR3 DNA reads TGTGCCAGCAGTTTCAGGGGAGCGGGAGTGACTGAGCAGTTCTTC.